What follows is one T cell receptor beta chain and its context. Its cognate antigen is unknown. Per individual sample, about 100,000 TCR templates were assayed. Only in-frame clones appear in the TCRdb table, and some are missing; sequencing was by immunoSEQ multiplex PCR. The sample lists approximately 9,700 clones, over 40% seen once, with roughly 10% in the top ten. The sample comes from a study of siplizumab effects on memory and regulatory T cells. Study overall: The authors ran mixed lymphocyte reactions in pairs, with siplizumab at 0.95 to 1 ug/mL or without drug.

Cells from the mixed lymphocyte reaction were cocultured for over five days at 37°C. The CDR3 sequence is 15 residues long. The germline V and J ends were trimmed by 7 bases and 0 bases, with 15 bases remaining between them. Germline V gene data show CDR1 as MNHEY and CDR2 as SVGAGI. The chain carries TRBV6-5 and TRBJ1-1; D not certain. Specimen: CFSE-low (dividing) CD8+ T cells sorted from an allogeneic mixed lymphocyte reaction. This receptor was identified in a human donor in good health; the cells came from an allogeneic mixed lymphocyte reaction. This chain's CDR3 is CASTTLQNMNTEAFF. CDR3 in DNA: TGTGCCAGCACCACCCTACAGAATATGAACACTGAAGCTTTCTTT.